The clone carrying this TCR beta chain has a count of ten or more. These data are taken from a study of T cells in Graves' hyperthyroidism and ophthalmopathy. The CDR3 regions of TCR beta were amplified from RNA transcripts. The primer set for the first-round RT-PCR of the TCR CDR3 was HTBI. TCRdb re-derived calls from the multiplex PCR reads in MiXCR, one entry per CDR3 protein. Of a few hundred thousand distinct CDR3 sequences listed, less than 15% are singletons. V dropped 6 bases and J dropped 2; count of bases not matched to a gene: 6. The CDR3 covers 15 residues. The source of this sequence is a woman aged 18-29 years with Graves' hyperthyroidism. The sequenced sample was blood. The chain carries TRBV12-3 or TRBV12-4 and TRBJ2-3; 9 bases are a match to TRBD1. The CDR3 is CASSWGQGLTDTQYF. CDR3 bases: TGTGCCAGCAGCTGGGGACAGGGTCTCACAGATACGCAGTATTTT.